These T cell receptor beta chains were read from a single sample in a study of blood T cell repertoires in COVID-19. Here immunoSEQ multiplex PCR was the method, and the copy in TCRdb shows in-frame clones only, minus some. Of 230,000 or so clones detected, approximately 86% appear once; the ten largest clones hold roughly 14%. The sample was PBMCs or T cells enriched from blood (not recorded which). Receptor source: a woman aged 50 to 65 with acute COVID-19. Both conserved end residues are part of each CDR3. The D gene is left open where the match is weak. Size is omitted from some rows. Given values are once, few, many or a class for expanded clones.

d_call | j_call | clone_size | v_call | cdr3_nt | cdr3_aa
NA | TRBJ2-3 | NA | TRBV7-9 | TGTGCCAGCAGCTTAACTTACACAGATACGCAGTATTTT | CASSLTYTDTQYF
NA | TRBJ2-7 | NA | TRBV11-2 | TGTGCCAGCAGCTTAGCATCCGGGAGTCCCTACGAGCAGTACTTC | CASSLASGSPYEQYF
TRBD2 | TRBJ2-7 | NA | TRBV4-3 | TGCGCCAGCAGCCCGACGACAACTAGCGGGAGGGCCGACGAGCAGTACTTC | CASSPTTTSGRADEQYF
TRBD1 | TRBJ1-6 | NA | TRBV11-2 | TGTGCCAGCAGCCGACCCTTAAGACAGGGTCGTAATTCACCCCTCCACTTT | CASSRPLRQGRNSPLHF
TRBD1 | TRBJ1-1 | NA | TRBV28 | TGTGCCAGCAGCTATACAGGGGGAAGGACTGAAGCTTTCTTT | CASSYTGGRTEAFF
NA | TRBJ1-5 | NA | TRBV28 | TGTGCCAGCAGTTTATGGACACCTCCCTATCAGCCCCAGCATTTT | CASSLWTPPYQPQHF
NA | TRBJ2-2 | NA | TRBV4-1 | TGCGCCAGCAGCCAAGATAGATATAGCGGAAGGAGTGGGACCGGGGAGCTGTTTTTT | CASSQDRYSGRSGTGELFF
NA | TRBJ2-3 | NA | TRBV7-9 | TGTGCCAGCAGCTTAGTACAGGGATTGGGCACAGATACGCAGTATTTT | CASSLVQGLGTDTQYF
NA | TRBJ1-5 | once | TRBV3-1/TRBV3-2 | TGTGCCAGCAGCCAAGGCGGAAAAGCCGGCCTGAATCAGCCCCAGCATTTT | CASSQGGKAGLNQPQHF
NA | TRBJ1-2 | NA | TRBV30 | TGTGCCTGGAGTGATAGCGGGGGTGGCTACACCTTC | CAWSDSGGGYTF
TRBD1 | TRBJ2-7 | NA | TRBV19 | TGTGCCAGTAGTATAGCGACAGGGGGGTCCTACGAGCAGTACTTC | CASSIATGGSYEQYF
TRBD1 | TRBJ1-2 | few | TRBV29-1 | TGCAGCGTTGAAGATATTCAGGGGGCGATCGGAAACTATGGCTACACCTTC | CSVEDIQGAIGNYGYTF
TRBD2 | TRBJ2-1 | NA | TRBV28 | TGTGCCAGCAGCTATCGGACTAGCGGGAGGGCCCCCAATGAGCAGTTCTTC | CASSYRTSGRAPNEQFF
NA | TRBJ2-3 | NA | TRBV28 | TGTGCCAGCAAGGGTACTAGCAATACGCAGTATTTT | CASKGTSNTQYF
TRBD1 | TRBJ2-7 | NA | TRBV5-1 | TGCGCCAGCAGCTTCAATGGACAGGGCTACGAGCAGTACTTC | CASSFNGQGYEQYF
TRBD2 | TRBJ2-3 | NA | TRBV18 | TGTGCCAGCTCACCAGAGACTAGCGGTAGCACAGATACGCAGTATTTT | CASSPETSGSTDTQYF
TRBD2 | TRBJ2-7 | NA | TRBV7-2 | TGTGCCAGCAGCTTCATGACTAGCGGATACGAGCAGTACTTC | CASSFMTSGYEQYF
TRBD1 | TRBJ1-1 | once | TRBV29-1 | TGCAGCGTCTCGACAGGGGGCGGCACTGAAGCTTTCTTT | CSVSTGGGTEAFF
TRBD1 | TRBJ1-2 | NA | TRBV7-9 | TGTGCCAGCAGCTTAGAGGGATCAGGGGGCTATGGCTACACCTTC | CASSLEGSGGYGYTF
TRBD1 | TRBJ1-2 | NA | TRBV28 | TGTGCCAGCAGCGGGACAGGATATGGCTACACCTTC | CASSGTGYGYTF
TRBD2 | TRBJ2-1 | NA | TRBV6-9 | TGTGCCAAAAGACTAGCCCCCACTTACAATGAGCAGTTCTTC | CAKRLAPTYNEQFF
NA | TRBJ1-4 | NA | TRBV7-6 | TGTGCCAGCAGCTTAGTTTGGACAGCCAATAATGAAAAACTGTTTTTT | CASSLVWTANNEKLFF
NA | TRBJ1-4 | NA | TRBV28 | TGTGCCAGCAGAAAGGCGGGGGAGGGTGAAAAACTGTTTTTT | CASRKAGEGEKLFF
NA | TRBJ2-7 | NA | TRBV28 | TGTGCCAGCGAGGGGGGGTCGACAACCGCGTACGAGCAGTACTTC | CASEGGSTTAYEQYF
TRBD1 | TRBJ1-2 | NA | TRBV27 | TGTGCCAGCAGTTTATCGCAGGGGGCGGGTGGCTACACCTTC | CASSLSQGAGGYTF
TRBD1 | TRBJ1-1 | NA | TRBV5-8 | TGTGCCAGCAGCTTGTTGGGCAGGGGGCCAATGGACACTGAAGCTTTCTTT | CASSLLGRGPMDTEAFF
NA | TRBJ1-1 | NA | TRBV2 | TGTGCCAGCAATGACAGGAACACTGAAGCTTTCTTT | CASNDRNTEAFF
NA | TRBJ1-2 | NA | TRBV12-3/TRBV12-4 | TGTGCCAGCAGTTTAGCAGGGGGCTATGGCTACACCTTC | CASSLAGGYGYTF
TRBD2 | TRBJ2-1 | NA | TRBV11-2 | TGTGCCAGCAGCCGGACTAGCGGGAGGGCCTACAATGAGCAGTTCTTC | CASSRTSGRAYNEQFF
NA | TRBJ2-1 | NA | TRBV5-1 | TGCGCCAGCAGCTTGGGGGGGCTCGCCCGCTCCTACAATGAGCAGTTCTTC | CASSLGGLARSYNEQFF
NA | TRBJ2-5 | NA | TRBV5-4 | TGTGCCAGCAGCTTGGAAGGGAGGGAGACCCAGTACTTC | CASSLEGRETQYF
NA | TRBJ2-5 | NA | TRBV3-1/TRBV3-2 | TGTGCCAGCAGCCAAGTACTGCGGGGAGAGACCCAGTACTTC | CASSQVLRGETQYF
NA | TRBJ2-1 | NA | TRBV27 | TGTGCCAGCAGAACGACAGGACCAAGGGGTGAGCAGTTCTTC | CASRTTGPRGEQFF
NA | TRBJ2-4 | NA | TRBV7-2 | TGTGCCAGCAGCTTAGTTCCGGGGGCCAAAAACATTCAGTACTTC | CASSLVPGAKNIQYF
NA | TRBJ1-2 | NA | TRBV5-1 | TGCGCCAGCAGCTTAGGGACTTCAGCTAACTATGGCTACACCTTC | CASSLGTSANYGYTF
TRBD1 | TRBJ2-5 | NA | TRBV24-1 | TGTGCCACCGGACCTCGGGACAGGGACCAAGAGACCCAGTACTTC | CATGPRDRDQETQYF
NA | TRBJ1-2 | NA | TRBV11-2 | TGTGCCAGCAGCTTAGTTTTAGGGGCCGGCAACTATGGCTACACCTTC | CASSLVLGAGNYGYTF
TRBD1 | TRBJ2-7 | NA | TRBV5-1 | TGCGCCAGCAGCTGGGACAGTTACGAGCAGTACTTC | CASSWDSYEQYF
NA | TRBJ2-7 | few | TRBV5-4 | TGTGCCAGCAGCCAGGGACACCGAGGGCACGAGCAGTACTTC | CASSQGHRGHEQYF
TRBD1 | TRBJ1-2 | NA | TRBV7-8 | TGTGCCAGCAGCTTAGCGGGACAGGGGGCTATATTTGGCTACACCTTC | CASSLAGQGAIFGYTF
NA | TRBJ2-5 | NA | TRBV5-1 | TGCGCCAGCAGCTTGGCAGGGTTCCGTGAGACCCAGTACTTC | CASSLAGFRETQYF
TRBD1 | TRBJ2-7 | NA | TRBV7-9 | TGTGCCAGCAGCCGGGACAGGGGTGTGTACGAGCAGTACTTC | CASSRDRGVYEQYF
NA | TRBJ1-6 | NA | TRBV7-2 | TGTGCCAGCAGCTTAGTCCTGGGGGGATATTCACCCCTCCACTTT | CASSLVLGGYSPLHF
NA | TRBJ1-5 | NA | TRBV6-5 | TGTGCCAGCACAGGAGGGTCTTTACAGCCCCAGCATTTT | CASTGGSLQPQHF
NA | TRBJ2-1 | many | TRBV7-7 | TGTGCTAGCAGTTTAGCGGTCGGGTCCTACAATGAGCAGTTCTTC | CASSLAVGSYNEQFF
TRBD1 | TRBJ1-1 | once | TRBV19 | TGTGCCAGTAGTACAGGACAGGGGGCGGCTGAAGCTTTCTTT | CASSTGQGAAEAFF
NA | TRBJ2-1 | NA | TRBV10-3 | TGTGCCATCAGTGAGGTAAACACGAATGAGCAGTTCTTC | CAISEVNTNEQFF
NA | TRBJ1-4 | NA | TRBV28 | TGTGCCAGCAGTCCCCCTGCAGGCAGGGATGGTGAAAAACTGTTTTTT | CASSPPAGRDGEKLFF
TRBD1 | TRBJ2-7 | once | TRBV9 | TGTGCCAGCAGCGTCTCCGGGACAGGGATCTACGAGCAGTACTTC | CASSVSGTGIYEQYF
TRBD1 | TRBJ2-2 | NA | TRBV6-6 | TGTGCCAGCAGTTACTCTGGACAGGGGGCGGTCGGGGAGCTGTTTTTT | CASSYSGQGAVGELFF
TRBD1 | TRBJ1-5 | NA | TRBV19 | TGTGCCAGTAGTATAGGTGACAGGGGGCGCAATCAGCCCCAGCATTTT | CASSIGDRGRNQPQHF
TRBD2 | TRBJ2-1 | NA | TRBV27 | TGTGCCAGCAGGACGGGGGGGGTAAATGAGCAGTTCTTC | CASRTGGVNEQFF